This T cell receptor beta chain was sequenced in a study of CD8+CD57+ T cells in acquired aplastic anemia. Study context: Sorting CD4+ and CD8+ cells gave DNA averaging approximately 3 ug. As sequenced from healthy donors, CD4+ cells averaged roughly 10 million reads.

According to the study, genomic DNA was the template for TCR beta VDJ and CDR3 profiling. TCRdb recomputed calls from the reads with MiXCR, one row per CDR3 protein. Counted here are approximately 130,000 distinct CDR3 sequences, approximately 41% occurring once; the ten biggest clones make up 8% to 9.5%. The sample was sorted CD4+, CD8+, or CD8+CD57+ T cells (not recorded which) from PBMCs. The clonotype comes from a human donor in good health, serving as a control.

The CDR3 DNA follows: TGTGCCAGCAGTGCCCCGACAGGGGTGGCTTTCTTT. Translating it yields CASSAPTGVAFF. The rearrangement links TRBV2 to TRBJ1-1; 8 positions agree with TRBD1. CDR1 and CDR2 from the germline V gene are SNHLY and FYNNEI. The CDR3 length is 12 residues. V was clipped by 4 bases and J by 11 bases; unmatched bases: 6.